The rows below give T cell receptor beta chains drawn from one sample of a study of blood T cell repertoires in COVID-19. Using immunoSEQ multiplex PCR, the repertoire was profiled, and TCRdb retains in-frame clones only, with some absent. Altogether fewer than 250,000 clones are present, around 87% being singletons, with the ten largest covering 3% to 3.5%. Sequenced: peripheral blood. The origin of the receptors is a man aged 55 to 70 with acute or convalescent COVID-19. The conserved cysteine and the conserved F or W are not part of the CDR3 here. Size is stated for part of the rows, as once, few or many counts, or as a class when the clone is expanded.

TRBV12-3/TRBV12-4	TRBJ2-7	11	-	ASSLAASGEQY
TRBV3-1/TRBV3-2	TRBJ1-1	11	-	ASSPGQGRKAF
TRBV29-1	TRBJ1-1	12	once	SVAWGEVDTEAF
TRBV28	TRBJ1-1	15	-	ASSYEWDRPMNTEAF
TRBV5-1	TRBJ2-7	14	-	ASSLDRDRGAHEQY
TRBV11-2	TRBJ2-5	10	-	ASSYHQETQY
TRBV5-1	TRBJ2-2	16	-	ASSLEARGPGNTGELF
TRBV5-1	TRBJ1-1	13	-	ASSLGQGRNTEAF
TRBV4-3	TRBJ1-6	13	-	ASSQRDRENSPLH
TRBV9	TRBJ2-3	14	once	ASSDQGGGSTDTQY
TRBV14	TRBJ2-1	13	-	ASSQWRGAANEQF
TRBV7-2	TRBJ2-3	15	-	ASSLRLGGGPTDTQY
TRBV6-5	TRBJ1-2	11	few	ASTQGRDYGYT
TRBV11-2	TRBJ1-5	14	-	ASSLGMTGINQPQH
TRBV9	TRBJ2-1	13	-	ASSVGAEHYNEQF
TRBV5-1	TRBJ2-5	12	-	ASSLVGGQETQY
TRBV21-1	TRBJ2-5	13	-	ASRGNRDIQETQY
TRBV6-2/TRBV6-3	TRBJ2-5	12	-	ASIYSRVGETQY